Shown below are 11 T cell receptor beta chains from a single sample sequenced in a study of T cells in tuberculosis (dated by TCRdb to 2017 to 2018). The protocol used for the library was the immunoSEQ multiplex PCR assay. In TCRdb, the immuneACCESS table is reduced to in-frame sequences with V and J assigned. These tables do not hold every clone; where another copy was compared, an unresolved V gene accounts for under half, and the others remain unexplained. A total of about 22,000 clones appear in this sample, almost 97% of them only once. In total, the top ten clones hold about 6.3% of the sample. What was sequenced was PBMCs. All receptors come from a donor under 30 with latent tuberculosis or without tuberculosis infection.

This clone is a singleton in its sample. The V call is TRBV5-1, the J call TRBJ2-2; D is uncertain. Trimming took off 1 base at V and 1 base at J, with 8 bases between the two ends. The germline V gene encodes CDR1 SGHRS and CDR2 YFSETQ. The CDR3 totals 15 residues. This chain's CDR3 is CASSLTVLNTGELFF. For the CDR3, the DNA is TGCGCCAGCAGCTTGACGGTTCTGAACACCGGGGAGCTGTTTTTT.

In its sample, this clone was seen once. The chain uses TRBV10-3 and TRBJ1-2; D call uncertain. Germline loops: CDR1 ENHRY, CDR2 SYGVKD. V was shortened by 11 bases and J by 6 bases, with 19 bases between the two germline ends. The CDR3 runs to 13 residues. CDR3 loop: CAAREKLNNGYTF. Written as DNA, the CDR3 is TGTGCCGCCCGGGAGAAGCTGAACAATGGCTACACCTTC.

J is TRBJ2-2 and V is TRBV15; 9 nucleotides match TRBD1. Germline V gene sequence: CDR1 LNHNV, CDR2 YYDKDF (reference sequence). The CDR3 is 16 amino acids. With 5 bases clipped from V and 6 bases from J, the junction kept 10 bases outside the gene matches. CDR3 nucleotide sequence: TGTGCCACCAGCCGATTAAGGGGACAGGGAGCCGGGGAGCTGTTTTTT. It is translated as CATSRLRGQGAGELFF.

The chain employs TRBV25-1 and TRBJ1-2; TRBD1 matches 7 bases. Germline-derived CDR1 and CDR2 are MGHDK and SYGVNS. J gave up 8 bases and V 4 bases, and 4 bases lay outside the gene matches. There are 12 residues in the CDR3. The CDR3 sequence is CASSATGVGYTF. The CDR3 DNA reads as TGTGCCAGCAGTGCTACAGGGGTCGGCTACACCTTC.

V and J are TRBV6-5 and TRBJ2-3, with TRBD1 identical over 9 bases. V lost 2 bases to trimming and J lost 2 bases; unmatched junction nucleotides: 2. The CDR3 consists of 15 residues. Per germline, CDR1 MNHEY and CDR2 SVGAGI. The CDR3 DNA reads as TGTGCCAGCAGTTACGGGACAGGGTACACAGATACGCAGTATTTT. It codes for CASSYGTGYTDTQYF.

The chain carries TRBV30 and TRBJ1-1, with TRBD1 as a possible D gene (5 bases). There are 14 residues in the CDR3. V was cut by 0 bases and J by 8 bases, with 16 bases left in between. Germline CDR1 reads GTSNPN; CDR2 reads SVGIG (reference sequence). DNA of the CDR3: TGTGCCTGGAGTGTGTTTGGAGGGGTCGGGGAAGCTTTCTTT. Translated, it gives CAWSVFGGVGEAFF.

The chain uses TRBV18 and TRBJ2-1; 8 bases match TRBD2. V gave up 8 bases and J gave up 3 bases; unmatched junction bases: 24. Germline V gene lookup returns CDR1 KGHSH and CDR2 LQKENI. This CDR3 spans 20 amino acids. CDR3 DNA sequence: TGTGCCAGCCCCGAGGTGAGTCTAGCGGGCCTACCTGGGATCTACAATGAGCAGTTCTTC. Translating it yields CASPEVSLAGLPGIYNEQFF. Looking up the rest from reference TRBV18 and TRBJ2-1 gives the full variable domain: NAGVMQNPRHLVRRRGQEARLRCSPMKGHSHVYWYRQLPEEGLKFMVYLQKENIIDESGMPKERFSAEFPKEGPSILRIQQVVRGDSAAYFCASPEVSLAGLPGIYNEQFFGPGTRLTVL.

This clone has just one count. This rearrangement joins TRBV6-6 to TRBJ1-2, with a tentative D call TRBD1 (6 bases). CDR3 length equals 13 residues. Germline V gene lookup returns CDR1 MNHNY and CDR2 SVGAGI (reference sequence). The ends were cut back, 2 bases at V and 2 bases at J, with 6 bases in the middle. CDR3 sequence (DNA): TGTGCCAGCAGTTACACAGGGAACTATGGCTACACCTTC. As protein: CASSYTGNYGYTF.

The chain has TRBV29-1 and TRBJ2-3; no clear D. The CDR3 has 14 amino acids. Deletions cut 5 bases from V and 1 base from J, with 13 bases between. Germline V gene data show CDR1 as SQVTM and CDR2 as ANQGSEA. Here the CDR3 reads CSVTDPDGTDTQYF. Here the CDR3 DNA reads TGCAGCGTTACAGACCCCGACGGCACAGATACGCAGTATTTT.

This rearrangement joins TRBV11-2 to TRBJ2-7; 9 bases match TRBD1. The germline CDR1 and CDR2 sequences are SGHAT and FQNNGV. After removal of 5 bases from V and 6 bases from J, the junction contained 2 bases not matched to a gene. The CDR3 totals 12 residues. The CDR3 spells CASSLQGAEQYF. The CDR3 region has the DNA TGTGCCAGCAGCCTACAGGGGGCCGAGCAGTACTTC.

CDR3 nucleotides: TGTGCCAGCAGTGGGTTGTCGGGGGGGCCCGATACGCAGTATTTT. It is translated as CASSGLSGGPDTQYF. The chain couples TRBV27 to TRBJ2-3; 8 bases are a match to TRBD2. With V trimmed by 5 bases and J by 6 bases, 10 bases remained unmatched. The CDR3 loop spans 15 amino acids. The germline CDR1 and CDR2 sequences are MNHEY and SMNVEV (reference sequence).